A selection of T cell receptor beta chains follows, all from one sample in a study of T cells in Graves' hyperthyroidism and ophthalmopathy. MiXCR, run by TCRdb on the multiplex PCR reads, gives a single entry per CDR3 protein. The repertoire holds under 400,000 distinct CDR3 sequences, with about 16% as singletons. Sequencing was carried out using blood. These receptors were collected from a woman aged 55-70 years with Graves' ophthalmopathy. The CDR3 runs from the conserved cysteine through the conserved F or W. The D gene is left open where the match is weak. The size of a clone is reported for some rows only, either as once, few or many, or as a class for expanded clones.

v_call	d_call	clone_size	j_call	cdr3_nt	cdr3_aa
TRBV20-1	TRBD1	NA	TRBJ1-1	TGCAGTGCCGGCAGACAGGGTATTAACACTGAAGCTTTCTTT	CSAGRQGINTEAFF
TRBV25-1	NA	NA	TRBJ2-1	TGTGCCAGCGATCGCGGGCGTGAGCAGTTCTTC	CASDRGREQFF
TRBV20-1	NA	many	TRBJ2-1	TGCAGTGCTCCGTCCCCGTATGAGCAGTTCTTC	CSAPSPYEQFF
TRBV19	TRBD2	NA	TRBJ2-7	TGTGCCAGTAGTATAGAGGGGACTAGCGGTATTTACGAGCAGTACTTC	CASSIEGTSGIYEQYF
TRBV3-1	TRBD1	many	TRBJ2-1	TGTGCCAGCAGCCAGGGACAGGGGCGCGGGGAGCAGTTCTTC	CASSQGQGRGEQFF
TRBV11-2	NA	many	TRBJ2-7	TGTGCCAGCAGCCTCGGGACCATCTACGAGCAGTACTTC	CASSLGTIYEQYF
TRBV7-9	NA	many	TRBJ2-2	TGTGCCAGCAGCTTAGACTTCTCCAGCGTCCCCGGGGAGCTGTTTTTT	CASSLDFSSVPGELFF
TRBV7-8	TRBD2	many	TRBJ2-5	TGTGCCAGCACCTCCGGACTAGCGGGCCCGGGGGAGACCCAGTACTTC	CASTSGLAGPGETQYF
TRBV7-9	NA	many	TRBJ2-1	TGTGCCAGCAGCCACCGGGATATGGGCTACAATGAGCAGTTCTTC	CASSHRDMGYNEQFF
TRBV6-5	NA	NA	TRBJ1-2	TGTGCCAGCAGTTACTCGTCGTCAGCTGGAGGCTACACCTTC	CASSYSSSAGGYTF
TRBV27	NA	NA	TRBJ1-4	TGTGCCAGCAGTTTATCGGGGGCTAATGAAAAACTGTTTTTT	CASSLSGANEKLFF
TRBV12-3/TRBV12-4	NA	few	TRBJ2-1	TGTGCCAGCAGTTTCGTCTGGTCGACTGGAAACAATGAGCAGTTCTTC	CASSFVWSTGNNEQFF
TRBV3-1	TRBD1	NA	TRBJ1-2	TGTGCCAGCAGCTACAGGGGGCTTAACTATGGCTACACCTTC	CASSYRGLNYGYTF
TRBV10-3	NA	NA	TRBJ1-1	TGTACCATCAGTGATCGAGGGAGTTGGAACACTGAAGCTTTCTTT	CTISDRGSWNTEAFF
TRBV19	TRBD2	NA	TRBJ2-1	TGTGCCAGTATGGCTAGCGGGAGGGTAAATGAGCAGTTCTTC	CASMASGRVNEQFF
TRBV12-3/TRBV12-4	TRBD2	NA	TRBJ2-2	TGTGCCAGCAGCCCGAACCGCGGGAGGGCCCCCGGGGAGCTGTTTTTT	CASSPNRGRAPGELFF
TRBV20-1	NA	many	TRBJ1-1	TGCAGTGCTAACGAGGGGGGTTTCACTGAAGCTTTCTTT	CSANEGGFTEAFF
TRBV6-5	TRBD1	NA	TRBJ2-2	TGTGCCAGCAGTTACACGGGACAGATAACCGGGGAGCTGTTTTTT	CASSYTGQITGELFF
TRBV20-1	NA	medium-sized	TRBJ2-7	TGCAGTGCTAGACGGGTAGCGGAACCCTACGAGCAGTACTTC	CSARRVAEPYEQYF
TRBV4-1	TRBD2	NA	TRBJ2-1	TGCGCCAGCAGCCTTCGGACTAGCGGGAGCTCAGATGAGCAGTTCTTC	CASSLRTSGSSDEQFF
TRBV12-3/TRBV12-4	NA	NA	TRBJ2-5	TGTGCCAGCAGTTTAGCCCGGGGGCAGGGGACCCAGTACTTC	CASSLARGQGTQYF
TRBV9	NA	many	TRBJ2-1	TGTGCCAGCAGCGTAGGCAGAAACTTCTACAATGAGCAGTTCTTC	CASSVGRNFYNEQFF
TRBV12-3/TRBV12-4	NA	few	TRBJ2-5	TGTGCCAGCAGTGCCACCGGTGGGGGCTTGGGGGAGACCCAGTACTTC	CASSATGGGLGETQYF
TRBV27	NA	few	TRBJ1-1	TGTGCCAGCAGCACCTGGAACACTGAAGCTTTCTTT	CASSTWNTEAFF
TRBV6-5	NA	many	TRBJ2-7	TGTGCCAGCAGTTACTCGAAAGGCCCAGCGGCGGACGAGCAGTACTTC	CASSYSKGPAADEQYF
TRBV6-5	TRBD2	NA	TRBJ2-3	TGTGCCAGCAGTTGGGCGGGAGGGGAGAGCACAGATACGCAGTATTTT	CASSWAGGESTDTQYF
TRBV20-1	TRBD2	NA	TRBJ2-7	TGCAGTACGACTAGCGGGCTCTCCTACGAGCAGTACTTC	CSTTSGLSYEQYF
TRBV4-1	TRBD2	few	TRBJ2-7	TGCGCCAGCAGCCAAGGAGGCGGGTTTAGACGGGAGGGCTCCTACGAGCAGTACTTC	CASSQGGGFRREGSYEQYF
TRBV20-1	TRBD1	few	TRBJ2-3	TGCAGTGCTGGGGGACAGGGCGACACAGATACGCAGTATTTT	CSAGGQGDTDTQYF
TRBV11-2	TRBD1	NA	TRBJ1-1	TGTGCCAGCAGTTACCCACGGACAGGGGGCGCGGGCGTGAACACTGAAGCTTTCTTT	CASSYPRTGGAGVNTEAFF
TRBV3-1	NA	many	TRBJ2-2	TGTGCCAGCAGCCCGGACGGCTCAAGGAACACCGGGGAGCTGTTTTTT	CASSPDGSRNTGELFF